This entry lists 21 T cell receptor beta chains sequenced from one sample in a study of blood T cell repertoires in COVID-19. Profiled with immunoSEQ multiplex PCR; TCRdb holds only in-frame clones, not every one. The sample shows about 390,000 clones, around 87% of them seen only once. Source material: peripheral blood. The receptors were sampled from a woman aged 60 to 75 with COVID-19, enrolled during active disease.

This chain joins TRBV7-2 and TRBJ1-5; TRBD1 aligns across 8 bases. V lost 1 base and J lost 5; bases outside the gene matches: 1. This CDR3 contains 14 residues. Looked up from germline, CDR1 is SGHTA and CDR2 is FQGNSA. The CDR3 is CASSLVTGDQPQHF. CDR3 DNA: TGTGCCAGCAGCTTAGTGACAGGGGATCAGCCCCAGCATTTT.

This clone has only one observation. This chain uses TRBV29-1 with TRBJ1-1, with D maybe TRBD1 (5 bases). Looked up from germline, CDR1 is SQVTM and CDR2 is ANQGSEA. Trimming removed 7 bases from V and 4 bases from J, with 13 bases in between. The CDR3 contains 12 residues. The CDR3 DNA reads TGCAGCGGCGGACACCTAAGCACTGAAGCTTTCTTT. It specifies CSGGHLSTEAFF.

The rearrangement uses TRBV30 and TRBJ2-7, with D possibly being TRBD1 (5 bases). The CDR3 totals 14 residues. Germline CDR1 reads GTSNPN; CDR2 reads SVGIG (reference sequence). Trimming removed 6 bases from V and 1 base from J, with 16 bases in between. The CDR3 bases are TGTGCCTGCATTACAGGAGCTCCTTCCTACGAGCAGTACTTC. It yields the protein CACITGAPSYEQYF.

As DNA, the CDR3 is TGCGCCACTCGGGGGACAGCTAACTATGGCTACACCTTC. Its translation: CATRGTANYGYTF. The J gene is TRBJ1-2, the V gene TRBV4-1; 7 positions match TRBD1. The V gene's germline CDR1 is MGHRA and CDR2 YSYEKL. V gave up 10 bases and J gave up 0 bases; unmatched junction bases: 5. This CDR3 region has 13 residues.

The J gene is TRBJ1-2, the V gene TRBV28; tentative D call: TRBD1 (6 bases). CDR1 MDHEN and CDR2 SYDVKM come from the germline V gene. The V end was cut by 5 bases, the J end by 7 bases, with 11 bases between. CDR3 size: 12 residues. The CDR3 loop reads CASSTTGFGYTF. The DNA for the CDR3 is TGTGCCAGCAGTACTACAGGGTTTGGCTACACCTTC.

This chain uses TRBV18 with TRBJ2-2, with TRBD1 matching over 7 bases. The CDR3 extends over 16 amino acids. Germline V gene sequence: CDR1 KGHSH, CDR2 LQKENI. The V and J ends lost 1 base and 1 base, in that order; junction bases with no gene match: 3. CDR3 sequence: CASSPRGTENTGELFF. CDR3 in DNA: TGTGCCAGCTCACCACGGGGGACAGAGAACACCGGGGAGCTGTTTTTT.

CDR3: CASSQEWRLAGSYEQYF. CDR3 coding DNA: TGTGCCAGCAGCCAAGAGTGGCGACTAGCGGGATCCTACGAGCAGTACTTC. J is TRBJ2-7 and V is TRBV4-2, with TRBD2 matching 11 bases. V lost 0 bases and J lost 1; bases outside the gene matches: 5. Germline V gene data show CDR1 as LGHNA and CDR2 as YNFKEQ. The CDR3 sequence is 17 residues long.

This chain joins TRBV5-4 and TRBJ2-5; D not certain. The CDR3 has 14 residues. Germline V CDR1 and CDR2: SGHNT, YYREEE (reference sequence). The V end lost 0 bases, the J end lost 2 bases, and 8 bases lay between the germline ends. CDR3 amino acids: CASSLGGVQETQYF. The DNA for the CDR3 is TGTGCCAGCAGCTTGGGCGGTGTGCAAGAGACCCAGTACTTC.

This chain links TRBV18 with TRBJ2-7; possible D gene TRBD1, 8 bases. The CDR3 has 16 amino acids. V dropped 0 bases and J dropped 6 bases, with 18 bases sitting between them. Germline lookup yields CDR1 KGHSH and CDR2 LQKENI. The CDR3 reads CASSPPSKTGEGEQYF. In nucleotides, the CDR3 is TGTGCCAGCTCACCACCGTCCAAGACAGGGGAGGGCGAGCAGTACTTC.

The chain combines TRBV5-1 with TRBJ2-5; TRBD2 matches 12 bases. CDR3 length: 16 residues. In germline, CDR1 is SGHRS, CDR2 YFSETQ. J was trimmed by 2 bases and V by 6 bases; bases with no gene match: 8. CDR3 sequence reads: CASITGLAGTQETQYF. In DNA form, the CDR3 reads TGCGCCAGCATCACGGGACTAGCGGGCACACAAGAGACCCAGTACTTC.

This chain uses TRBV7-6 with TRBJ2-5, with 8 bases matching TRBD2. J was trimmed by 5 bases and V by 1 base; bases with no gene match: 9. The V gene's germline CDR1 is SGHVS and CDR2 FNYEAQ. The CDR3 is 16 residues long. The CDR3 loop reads CASSLVRGASRETQYF. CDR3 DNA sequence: TGTGCCAGCAGCTTAGTGCGGGGGGCCTCCCGGGAGACCCAGTACTTC. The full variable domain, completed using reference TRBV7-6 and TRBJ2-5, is GAGVSQSPRYKVTKRGQDVALRCDPISGHVSLYWYRQALGQGPEFLTYFNYEAQQDKSGLPNDRFSAERPEGSISTLTIQRTEQRDSAMYRCASSLVRGASRETQYFGPGTRLLVL.

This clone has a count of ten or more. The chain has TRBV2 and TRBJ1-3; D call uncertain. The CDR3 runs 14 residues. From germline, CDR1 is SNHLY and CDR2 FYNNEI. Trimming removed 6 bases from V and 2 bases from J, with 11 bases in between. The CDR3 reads CASRAGTAGNTIYF. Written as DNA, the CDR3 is TGTGCCAGCAGGGCAGGCACCGCTGGAAACACCATATATTTT.

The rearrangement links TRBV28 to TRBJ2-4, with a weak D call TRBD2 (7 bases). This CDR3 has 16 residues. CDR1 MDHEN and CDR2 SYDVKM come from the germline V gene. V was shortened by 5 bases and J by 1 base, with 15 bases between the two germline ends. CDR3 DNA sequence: TGTGCCAGCAGTGGCATGGGGGGGGCCGCCAAAAACATTCAGTACTTC. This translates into CASSGMGGAAKNIQYF.

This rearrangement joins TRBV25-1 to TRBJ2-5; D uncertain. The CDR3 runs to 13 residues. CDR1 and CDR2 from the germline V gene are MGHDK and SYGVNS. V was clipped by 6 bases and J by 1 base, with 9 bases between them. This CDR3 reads CASSPQAQETQYF. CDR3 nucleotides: TGTGCCAGCAGCCCTCAGGCCCAAGAGACCCAGTACTTC.

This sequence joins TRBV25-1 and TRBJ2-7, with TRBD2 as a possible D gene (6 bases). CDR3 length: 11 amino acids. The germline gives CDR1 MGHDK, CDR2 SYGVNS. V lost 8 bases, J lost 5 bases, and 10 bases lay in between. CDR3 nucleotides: TGTGCCAGCCGGGGGTTCCACGAGCAGTACTTC. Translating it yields CASRGFHEQYF.

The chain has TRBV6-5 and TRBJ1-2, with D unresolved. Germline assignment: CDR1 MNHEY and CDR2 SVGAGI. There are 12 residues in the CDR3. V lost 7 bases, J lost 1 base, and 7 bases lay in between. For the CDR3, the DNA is TGTGCCAGCATTATCGGTAACTATGGCTACACCTTC. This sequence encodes CASIIGNYGYTF.

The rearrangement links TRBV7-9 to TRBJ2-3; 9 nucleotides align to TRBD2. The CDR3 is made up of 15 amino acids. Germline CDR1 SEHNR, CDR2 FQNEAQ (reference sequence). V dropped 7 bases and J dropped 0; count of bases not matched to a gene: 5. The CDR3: CASTISGGSTDTQYF. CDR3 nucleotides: TGTGCCAGCACCATTAGCGGGGGAAGCACAGATACGCAGTATTTT.

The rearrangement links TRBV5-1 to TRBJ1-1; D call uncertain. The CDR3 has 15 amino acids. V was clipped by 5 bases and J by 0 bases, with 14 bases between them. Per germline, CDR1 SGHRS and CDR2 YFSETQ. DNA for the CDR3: TGCGCCAGCAGAGCAGACTTACAACTGAACACTGAAGCTTTCTTT. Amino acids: CASRADLQLNTEAFF.

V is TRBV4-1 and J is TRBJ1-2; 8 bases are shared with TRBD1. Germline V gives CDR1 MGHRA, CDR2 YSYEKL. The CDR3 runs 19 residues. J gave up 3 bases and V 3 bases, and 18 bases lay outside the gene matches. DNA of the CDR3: TGCGCCAGCAGCCATGACATTGGGGACAGGCGGCGGGCGTACTATGGCTACACCTTC. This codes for CASSHDIGDRRRAYYGYTF.

The CDR3, as DNA: TGTGCCAGCAGCCGGACTAGCGGGGGGGCATGGGAGACCCAGTACTTC. As protein: CASSRTSGGAWETQYF. The rearrangement joins TRBV4-2 to TRBJ2-5; 15 bases are a match to TRBD2. There are 16 residues in the CDR3. After removal of 4 bases from V and 5 bases from J, the junction contained 5 bases not matched to a gene. The germline CDR1 and CDR2 sequences are LGHNA and YNFKEQ.

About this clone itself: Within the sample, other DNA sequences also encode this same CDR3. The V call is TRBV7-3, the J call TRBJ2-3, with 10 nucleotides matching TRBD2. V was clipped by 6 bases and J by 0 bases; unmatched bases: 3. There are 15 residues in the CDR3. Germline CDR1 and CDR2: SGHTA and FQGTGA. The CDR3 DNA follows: TGTGCCAGCAGTCCTAGCGGGGGAAGCACAGATACGCAGTATTTT. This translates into CASSPSGGSTDTQYF.